The sequence of this T cell receptor beta chain was determined in a study of technical replicates of blood from four donors. Here immunoSEQ multiplex PCR was the method, and the copy in TCRdb shows in-frame clones only, minus some. The data hold about 79,000 clones, with about nine tenths observed a single time. This clone has a handful of counts. The CDR3 covers 14 residues. The germline CDR1 and CDR2 sequences are SGHTA and FQGNSA. The ends lost 8 bases at V and 7 bases at J; junction bases unmatched: 9. The chain recombines TRBV7-2 with TRBJ1-2; TRBD1 agrees at 11 bases. The sequenced sample was T cells isolated from PBMCs. The receptor's source is a human donor in good health. Some clones in this sample may be carry-over from other donors' samples. The CDR3 region is CASDTGTGGFGYTF. The CDR3 DNA follows: TGTGCCAGCGACACCGGGACAGGGGGTTTTGGCTACACCTTC.